These 10 T cell receptor beta chains originate from one sample sequenced in a study of blood T cells in healthy people across ages. A second PCR of 7 to 11 cycles used a sample-barcoded 5' primer and a J-beta primer mix. TCRdb re-derived calls from the 5' RACE reads in MiXCR, one entry per CDR3 protein. This table holds 700,000 to 950,000 distinct CDR3 sequences, over 45% found once. Input material: blood. The receptors derive from a man aged 30-40 years in good health.

V and J are TRBV20-1 and TRBJ2-1; either TRBD1 or TRBD2 may fit D (5 bases each). This CDR3 contains 16 residues. V was pared by 3 bases and J by 8 bases, with 23 bases between. Germline V gene data show CDR1 as DFQATT and CDR2 as SNEGSKA (reference sequence). CDR3 protein: CSARSFGTLLRHEQFF. As DNA, the CDR3 is TGCAGTGCTAGGAGTTTCGGGACCTTGCTGCGGCATGAGCAGTTCTTC.

J is TRBJ2-7 and V is TRBV14; 7 nucleotides line up with TRBD1. The germline V gene encodes CDR1 SGHDN and CDR2 FVKESK. The V gene end was trimmed by 4 bases and the J gene end by 4 bases; junction bases not matched to a gene: 13. The CDR3 loop spans 16 amino acids. CDR3 loop: CASSPRQGWGRYEQYF. The DNA for the CDR3 is TGTGCCAGCAGCCCTCGACAGGGCTGGGGTCGATACGAGCAGTACTTC.

The rearrangement uses TRBV10-3 and TRBJ2-7, with TRBD2 as a possible D gene (5 bases). Trimming pared 3 bases from V and 3 bases from J, leaving 18 bases between. From germline, CDR1 is ENHRY and CDR2 SYGVKD. The CDR3 runs 16 residues. CDR3 DNA sequence: TGTGCCATCAGTGACTCCTCACCTAGCTCACGCTACGAGCAGTACTTC. As protein: CAISDSSPSSRYEQYF.

V gene TRBV20-1 combines with J gene TRBJ2-7; unclear D gene. V was pared by 0 bases and J by 2 bases, with 11 bases between. Germline values: CDR1 DFQATT, CDR2 SNEGSKA (reference sequence). This CDR3 is 14 amino acids long. This chain's CDR3 is CSARDSSSAYEQYF. DNA of the CDR3: TGCAGTGCTAGAGATAGCTCAAGCGCCTACGAGCAGTACTTC.

This clonotype came up a few times. V is TRBV7-9 and J is TRBJ2-5; possibly TRBD2 for D (5 bases). The germline CDR1 and CDR2 sequences are SEHNR and FQNEAQ (reference sequence). The germline V and J ends were trimmed by 1 base and 11 bases, with 14 bases remaining between them. CDR3 length equals 13 residues. The CDR3 DNA is TGTGCCAGCAGCTTAGGTCTCCCTGGGGAGCAGTACTTC. It specifies CASSLGLPGEQYF.

This clonotype showed up just a few times. V gene TRBV4-2 combines with J gene TRBJ2-1; 10 bases map to TRBD2. CDR1 LGHNA and CDR2 YNFKEQ come from the germline V gene. The CDR3 has 17 residues. J was trimmed by 3 bases and V by 1 base; bases with no gene match: 6. CDR3 region: CASSQGMSGGGYNEQFF. The CDR3 bases are TGTGCCAGCAGCCAAGGAATGAGCGGGGGGGGCTACAATGAGCAGTTCTTC.

The V gene is TRBV28, the J gene TRBJ2-4, with TRBD2 identical over 7 bases. Trimming cost V 6 bases and J 13 bases; bases outside gene matches: 6. CDR3 size: 11 residues. Germline CDR1 MDHEN, CDR2 SYDVKM. The CDR3 DNA is TGTGCCAGCAGAGAGGCGCGGGAGCAGTACTTC. It is translated as CASREAREQYF.

The V and J genes are TRBV12-3 or TRBV12-4 and TRBJ2-1; TRBD1 agrees at 7 bases. CDR3 length equals 12 residues. CDR3 nucleotide sequence: TGTGGGTCCGGACAGGAAGACAATGAGCAGTTCTTC. Translating it yields CGSGQEDNEQFF.

The V gene is TRBV3-1, the J gene TRBJ2-7; D remains ambiguous. Germline V CDR1 and CDR2: LGHDT, YNNKEL (reference sequence). The CDR3 length is 14 residues. Between the trimmed V and J ends, which lost 0 bases and 0 bases, there was a span of 6 bases. As DNA, the CDR3 is TGTGCCAGCAGCCAAGATCGGGCCTCCTACGAGCAGTACTTC. As protein: CASSQDRASYEQYF.

This clonotype was detected only a few times. The rearrangement joins TRBV7-2 to TRBJ2-7; D perhaps matches TRBD1 (6 bases). Germline V lookup: CDR1 SGHTA, CDR2 FQGNSA. The CDR3 is 15 residues long. V shed 4 bases and J shed 2 bases, with 15 bases lying between them. CDR3 sequence: CASSSPGTPPYEQYF. CDR3 nucleotides: TGTGCCAGCAGCTCACCGGGGACACCTCCCTACGAGCAGTACTTC.